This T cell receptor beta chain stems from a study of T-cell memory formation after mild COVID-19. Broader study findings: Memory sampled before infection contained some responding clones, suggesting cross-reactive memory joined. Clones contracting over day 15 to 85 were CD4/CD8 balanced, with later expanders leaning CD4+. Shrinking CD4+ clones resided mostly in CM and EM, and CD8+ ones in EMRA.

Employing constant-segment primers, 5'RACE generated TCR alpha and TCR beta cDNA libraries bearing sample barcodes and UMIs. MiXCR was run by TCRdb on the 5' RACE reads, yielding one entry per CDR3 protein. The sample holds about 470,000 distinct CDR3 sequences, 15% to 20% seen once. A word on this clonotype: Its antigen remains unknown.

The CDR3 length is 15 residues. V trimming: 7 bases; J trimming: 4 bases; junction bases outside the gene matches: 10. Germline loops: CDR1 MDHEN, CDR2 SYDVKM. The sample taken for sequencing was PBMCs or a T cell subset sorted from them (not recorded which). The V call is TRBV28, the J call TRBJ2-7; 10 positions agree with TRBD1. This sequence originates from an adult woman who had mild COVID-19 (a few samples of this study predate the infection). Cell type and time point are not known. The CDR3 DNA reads TGTGCCAGCACTCCCGGGACAGGGGTTGGGTACGAGCAGTACTTC. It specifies CASTPGTGVGYEQYF.